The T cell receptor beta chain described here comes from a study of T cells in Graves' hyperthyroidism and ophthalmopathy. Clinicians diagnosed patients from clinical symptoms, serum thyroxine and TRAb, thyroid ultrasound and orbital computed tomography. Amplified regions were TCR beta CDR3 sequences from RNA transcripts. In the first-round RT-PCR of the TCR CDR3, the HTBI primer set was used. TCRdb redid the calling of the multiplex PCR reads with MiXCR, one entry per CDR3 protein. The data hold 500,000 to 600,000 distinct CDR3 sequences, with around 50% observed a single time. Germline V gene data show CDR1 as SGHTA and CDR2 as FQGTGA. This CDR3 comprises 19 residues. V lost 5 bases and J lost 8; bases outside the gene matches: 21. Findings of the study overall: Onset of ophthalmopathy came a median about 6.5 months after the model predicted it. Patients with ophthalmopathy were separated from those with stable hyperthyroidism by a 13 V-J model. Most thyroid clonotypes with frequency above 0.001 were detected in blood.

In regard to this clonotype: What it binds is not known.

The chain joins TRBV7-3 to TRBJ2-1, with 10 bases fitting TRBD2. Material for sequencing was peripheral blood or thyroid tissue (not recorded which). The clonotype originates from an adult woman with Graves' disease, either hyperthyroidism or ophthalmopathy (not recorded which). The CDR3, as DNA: TGTGCCAGCAGCCTGACCGGACTAGCGGTCCCCAATCGCCGCCATGAGCAGTTCTTC. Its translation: CASSLTGLAVPNRRHEQFF.